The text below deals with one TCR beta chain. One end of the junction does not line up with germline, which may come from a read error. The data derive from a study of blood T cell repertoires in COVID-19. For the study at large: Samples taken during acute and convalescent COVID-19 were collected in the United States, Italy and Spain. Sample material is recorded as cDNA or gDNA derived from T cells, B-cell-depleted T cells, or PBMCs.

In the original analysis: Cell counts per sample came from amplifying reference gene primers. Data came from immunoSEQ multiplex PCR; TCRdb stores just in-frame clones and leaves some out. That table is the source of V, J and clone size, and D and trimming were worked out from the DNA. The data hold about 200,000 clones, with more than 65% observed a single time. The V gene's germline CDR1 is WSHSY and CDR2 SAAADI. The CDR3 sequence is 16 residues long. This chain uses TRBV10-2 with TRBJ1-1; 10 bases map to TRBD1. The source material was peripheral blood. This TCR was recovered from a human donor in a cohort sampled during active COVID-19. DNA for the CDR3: TGCGCCAGTGCCTCCGGGACAGGGGACCGGAACGCTGAAGCTTTCTTT. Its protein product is CASASGTGDRNAEAFF.